Listed below are T cell receptor beta chains from one sample, sequenced in a study of T-cell reconstitution after alpha-beta-depleted transplantation in children. Using its own MiXCR run on the PCR reads, TCRdb lists one record per CDR3 protein. The repertoire consists of approximately 91,000 distinct CDR3 sequences, with roughly 8% occurring once and the leading ten covering over 6%. The sample here was PBMCs from the stem cell graft donor, taken from the stem cell graft. The receptors here all came from a human donor who donated a stem cell graft to a child with congenital amegakaryocytic thrombocytopenia. CDR3s include the opening cysteine and the closing phenylalanine or tryptophan. A D gene is named only where the DNA matches it firmly. Size is stated as once, few or many counts, or a class when the clone is expanded.

>TRBV28|TRBD1|many|TRBJ1-1
TGTGCCAGCAGTGGATACAGGGGAGCTATTGAGGTCACTGAAGCTTTCTTT
CASSGYRGAIEVTEAFF
>TRBV6-1|TRBD2|many|TRBJ2-3
TGTGCCAGCAGTGAAGCGTTACTAGCGGGGGGAGATACGCAGTATTTT
CASSEALLAGGDTQYF
>TRBV21-1|-|many|TRBJ2-1
TGTGCCAGCAGCAAGGTCGCCGGCAATGAGCAGTTCTTC
CASSKVAGNEQFF
>TRBV20-1|TRBD1|many|TRBJ2-7
TGCAGTGTCCCCGACAGGGGACTCTACGAGCAGTACTTC
CSVPDRGLYEQYF
>TRBV20-1|-|many|TRBJ2-3
TGCAGTGCTAGAGTGTCTGGGTCTAGCACAGATACGCAGTATTTT
CSARVSGSSTDTQYF
>TRBV5-1|TRBD2|many|TRBJ2-1
TGCGCCAGCAGCGCGTATAGCGGGAGATTATCTGAGCAGTTCTTC
CASSAYSGRLSEQFF
>TRBV12-3/TRBV12-4|TRBD1|many|TRBJ1-3
TGTGCCAGCAGTGATTACGGGGACAGGGGGCCTGGAAACACCATATATTTT
CASSDYGDRGPGNTIYF
>TRBV14|-|few|TRBJ2-7
TGTGCCAGCAGCCAAGAGGACTTTAGCTCCTACGAGCAGTACTTC
CASSQEDFSSYEQYF
>TRBV28|TRBD2|many|TRBJ2-7
TGTGCCAGCAGCTTGCGGGGGAACCGGGACTGGGGCCCCCACGAGCAGTACTTC
CASSLRGNRDWGPHEQYF
>TRBV15|-|many|TRBJ2-3
TGTGCCACCAGCACAAATTTAGATACGCAGTATTTT
CATSTNLDTQYF
>TRBV29-1|TRBD1|many|TRBJ2-1
TGCAGCGTTGATCGGGACAGGGCCTACAATGAGCAGTTCTTC
CSVDRDRAYNEQFF
>TRBV12-3/TRBV12-4|TRBD2|many|TRBJ2-3
TGTGCCAGCGGCCCTAGCGGGAGGGGATTTGATACGCAGTATTTT
CASGPSGRGFDTQYF
>TRBV7-2|TRBD1|many|TRBJ2-5
TGTGCCAGCAGCTTATCACCAGGGACAGTAGCAGAGACCCAGTACTTC
CASSLSPGTVAETQYF
>TRBV28|-|many|TRBJ1-2
TGTGCCAGCAGTACCGACGGTGGCTATGGCTACACCTTC
CASSTDGGYGYTF
>TRBV4-3|-|few|TRBJ1-4
TGCGCCAGCAGCCGCCAGGGGCATGGTGAAAAACTGTTTTTT
CASSRQGHGEKLFF
>TRBV5-1|TRBD2|many|TRBJ2-7
TGCGCCAGCAGCCTCAGCGGGGGCTACGAGCAGTACTTC
CASSLSGGYEQYF
>TRBV7-2|-|many|TRBJ1-6
TGTGCCAGCAGCTTGGCATGGTCACCCCTCCACTTT
CASSLAWSPLHF